The rows below give T cell receptor beta chains drawn from one sample of a study of blood T cells in healthy people across ages. TCRdb re-analysed the 5' RACE reads in MiXCR, keeping a single row per CDR3 protein. In the table there are about 830,000 distinct CDR3 sequences, about 62% of which are singletons. The source material was blood. The source is a man younger than 45 in good health. CDR3s include the opening cysteine and the closing phenylalanine or tryptophan. D genes are given only for firm matches. Rows may omit the clone size; those that give it use once, few, many or a size class.

TRBJ2-7,.,TRBV5-1,.,CASSLVEVGSEQYF,TGCGCCAGCAGCTTGGTTGAGGTGGGCTCCGAGCAGTACTTC
TRBJ2-7,.,TRBV6-5,once,CASRQVSRLYEQYF,TGTGCCAGCAGACAGGTATCCCGGCTCTACGAGCAGTACTTC
TRBJ2-1,.,TRBV6-5,.,CASRKDSPNEQFF,TGTGCCAGCAGAAAGGACTCCCCGAATGAGCAGTTCTTC
TRBJ2-5,.,TRBV21-1,few,CASSKGGLTGPRQETQYF,TGTGCCAGCAGCAAAGGAGGTCTGACCGGCCCCCGTCAAGAGACCCAGTACTTC
TRBJ2-1,TRBD2,TRBV9,.,CASSVSWGGYNEQFF,TGTGCCAGCAGCGTAAGTTGGGGGGGCTACAATGAGCAGTTCTTC
TRBJ2-1,.,TRBV7-9,.,CASSIVDRLKWNEQFF,TGTGCCAGCAGCATAGTGGACCGTCTAAAATGGAATGAGCAGTTCTTC
TRBJ2-1,TRBD2,TRBV29-1,.,CCVEASGGHSYNEQFF,TGCTGCGTTGAGGCTAGCGGGGGCCACTCCTACAATGAGCAGTTCTTC
TRBJ1-6,.,TRBV20-1,.,CSAGGTGGSPLHF,TGTAGTGCCGGGGGTACAGGTGGATCACCCCTCCACTTT
TRBJ1-2,.,TRBV4-3,.,CASSQDLVVEPNYGYTF,TGCGCCAGCAGCCAAGATCTCGTTGTAGAGCCGAACTATGGCTACACCTTC
TRBJ2-5,.,TRBV29-1,few,CSVVGAETQYF,TGCAGCGTTGTAGGGGCGGAGACCCAGTACTTC
TRBJ1-1,.,TRBV10-3,.,CAIKGMNTEAFF,TGTGCCATCAAAGGGATGAACACTGAAGCTTTCTTT
TRBJ2-7,.,TRBV9,many,CASALGEGYEQYF,TGTGCCAGCGCTCTAGGAGAAGGCTACGAGCAGTACTTC
TRBJ2-3,TRBD2,TRBV10-3,few,CAIRPSGGTDTQYF,TGTGCCATCAGGCCTAGCGGGGGAACAGATACGCAGTATTTT
TRBJ2-7,.,TRBV29-1,.,CSVEEPTDRLSYEQYF,TGCAGCGTTGAGGAACCCACTGACAGGCTTTCCTACGAGCAGTACTTC
TRBJ1-1,.,TRBV7-8,.,CASSTEWPPEAFF,TGTGCCAGCAGCACCGAATGGCCCCCTGAAGCTTTCTTT
TRBJ2-7,TRBD1,TRBV11-1,.,CASSFASGTGGFYEQYF,TGTGCCAGCAGCTTCGCGTCCGGGACAGGGGGCTTCTACGAGCAGTACTTC
TRBJ1-5,TRBD1,TRBV6-2/TRBV6-3,.,CASNDRVDQPQHF,TGTGCCAGCAACGACAGGGTGGATCAGCCCCAGCATTTT
TRBJ2-3,.,TRBV20-1,few,CSAGGTAGTDTQYF,TGCAGTGCCGGCGGGACAGCTGGCACAGATACGCAGTATTTT
TRBJ1-1,.,TRBV7-2,.,CASSLKPTTFF,TGTGCCAGCAGCTTAAAACCCACAACTTTCTTT
TRBJ1-6,.,TRBV10-2,.,CASSEDRYSYNSPLHF,TGCGCCAGCAGTGAGGACAGATACTCCTATAATTCACCCCTCCACTTT
TRBJ2-1,.,TRBV4-1,once,CASSHNRADRGGNEQFF,TGCGCCAGCAGCCACAACAGGGCCGATCGAGGAGGGAATGAGCAGTTCTTC
TRBJ2-7,TRBD1,TRBV20-1,.,CSARSPTGTGTYEQYF,TGCAGTGCTAGATCCCCCACCGGGACAGGTACCTACGAGCAGTACTTC
TRBJ2-1,TRBD2,TRBV9,few,CASSVVGGGSYNEQFF,TGTGCCAGCAGCGTAGTCGGCGGGGGATCCTACAATGAGCAGTTCTTC
TRBJ2-1,.,TRBV4-3,.,CASSQQGTGEQFF,TGCGCCAGCAGCCAACAAGGGACGGGTGAGCAGTTCTTC
TRBJ2-7,.,TRBV7-2,.,CASSSSRGTYEQYF,TGTGCCAGCAGCTCCTCTCGCGGGACCTACGAGCAGTACTTC
TRBJ2-5,.,TRBV10-3,.,CAISEVSPGRAGETQYF,TGTGCCATCAGTGAAGTCTCCCCAGGGCGGGCTGGGGAGACCCAGTACTTC
TRBJ1-2,.,TRBV5-1,.,CASSPGQKTFYGYTF,TGCGCCAGCAGCCCAGGGCAGAAAACCTTCTATGGCTACACCTTC
TRBJ2-7,TRBD1,TRBV27,.,CASSLSGQGRHEQYF,TGTGCCAGCAGTTTATCGGGACAGGGTCGGCATGAGCAGTACTTC
TRBJ2-1,TRBD2,TRBV2,many,CASIRTSGGAYEQFF,TGTGCCAGCATCCGGACTAGCGGGGGGGCATATGAGCAGTTCTTC
TRBJ1-5,TRBD1,TRBV29-1,few,CSVELGQGTNQPQHF,TGCAGCGTTGAGTTAGGACAGGGAACCAATCAGCCCCAGCATTTT